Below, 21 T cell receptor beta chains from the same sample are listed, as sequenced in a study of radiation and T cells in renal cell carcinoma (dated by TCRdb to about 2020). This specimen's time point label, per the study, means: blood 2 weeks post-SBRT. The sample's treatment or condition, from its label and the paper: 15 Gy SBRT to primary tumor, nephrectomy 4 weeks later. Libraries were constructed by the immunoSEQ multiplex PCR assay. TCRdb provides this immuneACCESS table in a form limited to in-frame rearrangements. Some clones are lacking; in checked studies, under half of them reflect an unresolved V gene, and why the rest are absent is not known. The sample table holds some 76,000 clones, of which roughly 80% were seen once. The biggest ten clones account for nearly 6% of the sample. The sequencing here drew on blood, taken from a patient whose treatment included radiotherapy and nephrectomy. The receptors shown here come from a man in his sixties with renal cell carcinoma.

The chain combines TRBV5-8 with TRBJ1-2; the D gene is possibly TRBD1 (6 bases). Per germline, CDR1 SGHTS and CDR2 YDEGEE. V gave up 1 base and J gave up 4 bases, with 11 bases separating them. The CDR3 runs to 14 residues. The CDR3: CASSLWGATYGYTF. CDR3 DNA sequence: TGTGCCAGCAGCTTGTGGGGGGCTACCTATGGCTACACCTTC.

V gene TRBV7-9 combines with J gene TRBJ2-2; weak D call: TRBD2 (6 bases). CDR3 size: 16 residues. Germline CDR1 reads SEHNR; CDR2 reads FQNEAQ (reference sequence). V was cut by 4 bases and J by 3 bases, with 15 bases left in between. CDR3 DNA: TGTGCCAGCAGCTCCCGAGGAGGGATGGACACCGGGGAGCTGTTTTTT. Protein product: CASSSRGGMDTGELFF.

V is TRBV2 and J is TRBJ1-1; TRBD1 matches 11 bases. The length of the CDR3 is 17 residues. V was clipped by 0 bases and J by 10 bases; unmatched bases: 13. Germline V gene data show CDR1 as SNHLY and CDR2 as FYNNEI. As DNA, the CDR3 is TGTGCCAGCAGTGAAGCACGGACAGGGGGCGCCTTGAGGGGAGCTTTCTTT. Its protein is CASSEARTGGALRGAFF.

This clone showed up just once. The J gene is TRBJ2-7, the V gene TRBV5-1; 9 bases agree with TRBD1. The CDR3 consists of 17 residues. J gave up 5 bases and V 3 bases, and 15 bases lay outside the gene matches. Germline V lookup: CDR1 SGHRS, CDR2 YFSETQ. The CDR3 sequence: CASSSTPGTGIVHEQYF. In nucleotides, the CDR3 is TGCGCCAGCAGCTCTACTCCCGGGACAGGGATTGTACACGAGCAGTACTTC.

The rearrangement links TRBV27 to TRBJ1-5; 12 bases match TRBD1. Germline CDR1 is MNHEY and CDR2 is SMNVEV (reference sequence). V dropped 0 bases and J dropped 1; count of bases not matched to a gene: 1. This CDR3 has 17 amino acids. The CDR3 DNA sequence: TGTGCCAGCAGTTTATCGGGACAGGGGGCCAGCAATCAGCCCCAGCATTTT. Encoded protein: CASSLSGQGASNQPQHF.

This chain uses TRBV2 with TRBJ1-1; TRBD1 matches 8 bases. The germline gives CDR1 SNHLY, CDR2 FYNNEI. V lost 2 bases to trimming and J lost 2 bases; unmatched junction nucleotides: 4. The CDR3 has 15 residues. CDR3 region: CASSEPQGANTEAFF. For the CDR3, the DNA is TGTGCCAGCAGTGAACCTCAGGGGGCCAACACTGAAGCTTTCTTT.

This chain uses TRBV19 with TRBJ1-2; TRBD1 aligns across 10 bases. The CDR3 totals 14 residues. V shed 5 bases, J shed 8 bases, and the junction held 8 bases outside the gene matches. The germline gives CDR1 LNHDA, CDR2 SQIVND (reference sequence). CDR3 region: CASSPGGQGEGYTF. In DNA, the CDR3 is TGTGCCAGTAGTCCAGGCGGACAGGGGGAAGGCTACACCTTC. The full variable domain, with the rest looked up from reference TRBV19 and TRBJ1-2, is DGGITQSPKYLFRKEGQNVTLSCEQNLNHDAMYWYRQDPGQGLRLIYYSQIVNDFQKGDIAEGYSVSREKKESFPLTVTSAQKNPTAFYLCASSPGGQGEGYTFGSGTRLTVV.

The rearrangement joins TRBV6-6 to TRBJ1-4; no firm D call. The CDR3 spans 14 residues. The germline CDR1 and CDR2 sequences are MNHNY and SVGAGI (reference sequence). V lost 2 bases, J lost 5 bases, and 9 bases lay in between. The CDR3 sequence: CASSYGRSNEKLFF. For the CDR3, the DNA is TGTGCCAGCAGTTACGGACGGTCGAATGAAAAACTGTTTTTT.

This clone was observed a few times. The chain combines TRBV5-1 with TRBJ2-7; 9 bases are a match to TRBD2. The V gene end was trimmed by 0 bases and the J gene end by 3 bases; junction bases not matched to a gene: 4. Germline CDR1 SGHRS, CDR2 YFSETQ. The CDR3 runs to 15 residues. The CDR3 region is CASSLGSGSSYEQYF. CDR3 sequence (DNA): TGCGCCAGCAGCTTGGGTAGCGGGAGTAGCTACGAGCAGTACTTC.

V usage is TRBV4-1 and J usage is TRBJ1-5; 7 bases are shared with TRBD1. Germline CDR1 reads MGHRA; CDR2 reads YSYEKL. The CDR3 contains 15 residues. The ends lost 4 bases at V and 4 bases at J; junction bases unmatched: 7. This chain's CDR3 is CASSPGTVGNQPQHF. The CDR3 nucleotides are TGCGCCAGCAGCCCTGGGACAGTCGGGAATCAGCCCCAGCATTTT.

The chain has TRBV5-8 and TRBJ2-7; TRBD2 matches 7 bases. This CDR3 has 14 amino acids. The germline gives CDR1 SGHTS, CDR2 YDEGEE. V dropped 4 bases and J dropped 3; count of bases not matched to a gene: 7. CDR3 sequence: CASSGGGSYYEQYF. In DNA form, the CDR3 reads TGTGCCAGCAGCGGGGGGGGATCCTACTACGAGCAGTACTTC.

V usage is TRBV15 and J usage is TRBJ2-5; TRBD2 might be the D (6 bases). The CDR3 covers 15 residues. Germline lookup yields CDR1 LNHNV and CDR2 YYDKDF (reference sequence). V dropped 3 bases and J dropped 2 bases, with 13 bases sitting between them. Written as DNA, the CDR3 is TGTGCCACCAGCAGTAACACCGGGAGACAAGAGACCCAGTACTTC. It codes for CATSSNTGRQETQYF.

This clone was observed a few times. Here the CDR3 reads CASSLGQVNQPQHF. As DNA, the CDR3 is TGTGCCAGCAGCTTGGGACAGGTCAATCAGCCCCAGCATTTT. This chain links TRBV7-9 with TRBJ1-5; 8 bases line up with TRBD1. The V gene end was trimmed by 3 bases and the J gene end by 3 bases; junction bases not matched to a gene: 1. Germline values: CDR1 SEHNR, CDR2 FQNEAQ (reference sequence). The CDR3 is 14 amino acids.

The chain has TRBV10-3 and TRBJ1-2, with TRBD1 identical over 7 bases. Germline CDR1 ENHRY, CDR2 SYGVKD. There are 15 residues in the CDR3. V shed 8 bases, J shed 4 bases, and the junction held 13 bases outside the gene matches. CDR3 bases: TGTGCCATCCAGGGACCAGGGGGTTCGGGCTATGGCTACACCTTC. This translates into CAIQGPGGSGYGYTF.

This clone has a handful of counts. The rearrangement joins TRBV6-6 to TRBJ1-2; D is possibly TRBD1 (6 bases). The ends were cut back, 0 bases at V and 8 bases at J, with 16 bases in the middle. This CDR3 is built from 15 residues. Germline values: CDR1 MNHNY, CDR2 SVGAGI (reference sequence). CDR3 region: CASSYSRQVQAGYTF. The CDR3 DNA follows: TGTGCCAGCAGTTACTCTAGACAGGTTCAGGCCGGCTACACCTTC.

Here the CDR3 DNA reads TGCGCCAGCAGCCAAGACGGAGCGGGTTTAGCCTACAATGAGCAGTTCTTC. Translating it yields CASSQDGAGLAYNEQFF. The J gene is TRBJ2-1, the V gene TRBV4-1; weak D call: TRBD2 (6 bases). V gave up 0 bases and J gave up 2 bases, with 14 bases separating them. There are 17 residues in the CDR3. The germline V gene encodes CDR1 MGHRA and CDR2 YSYEKL.

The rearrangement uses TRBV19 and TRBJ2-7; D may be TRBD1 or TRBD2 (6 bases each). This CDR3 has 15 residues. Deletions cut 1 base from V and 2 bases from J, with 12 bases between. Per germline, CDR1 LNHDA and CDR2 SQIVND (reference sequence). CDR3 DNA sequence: TGTGCCAGTAGTATAGCTGAGGGGGGAGCCTACGAGCAGTACTTC. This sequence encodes CASSIAEGGAYEQYF.

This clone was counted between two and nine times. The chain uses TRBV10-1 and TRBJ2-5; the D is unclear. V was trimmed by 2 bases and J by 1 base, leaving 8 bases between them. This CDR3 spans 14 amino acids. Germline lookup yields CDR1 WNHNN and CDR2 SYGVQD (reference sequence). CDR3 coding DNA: TGCGCCAGCAGTGAGCCGGGCCCCCAAGAGACCCAGTACTTC. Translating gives CASSEPGPQETQYF.

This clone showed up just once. CDR3 residues: CASSYGSLAKNIQYF. In nucleotides, the CDR3 is TGTGCCAGCAGTTACGGGTCACTAGCCAAAAACATTCAGTACTTC. The chain uses TRBV6-5 and TRBJ2-4; unclear D gene. Germline values: CDR1 MNHEY, CDR2 SVGAGI. This CDR3 spans 15 amino acids. V was cut by 2 bases and J by 0 bases, with 8 bases left in between.

CDR3 nucleotides: TGTGCCATCAGTGAGTCTCCATCTAAACAGGGGAAAAGGCAGCCCCAGCATTTT. Its protein is CAISESPSKQGKRQPQHF. The chain joins TRBV10-3 to TRBJ1-5, with 7 bases matching TRBD1. The CDR3 is 18 residues long. The ends lost 0 bases at V and 7 bases at J; junction bases unmatched: 15. Germline V gives CDR1 ENHRY, CDR2 SYGVKD.

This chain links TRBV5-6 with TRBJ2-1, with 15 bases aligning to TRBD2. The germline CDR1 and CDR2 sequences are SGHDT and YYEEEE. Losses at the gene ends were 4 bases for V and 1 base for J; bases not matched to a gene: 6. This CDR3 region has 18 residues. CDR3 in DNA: TGTGCCAGCAGCGACGGACTAGCGGGAGGGATTTCCTACAATGAGCAGTTCTTC. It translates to CASSDGLAGGISYNEQFF. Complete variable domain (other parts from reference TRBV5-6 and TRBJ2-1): DAGVTQSPTHLIKTRGQQVTLRCSPKSGHDTVSWYQQALGQGPQFIFQYYEEEERQRGNFPDRFSGHQFPNYSSELNVNALLLGDSALYLCASSDGLAGGISYNEQFFGPGTRLTVL.